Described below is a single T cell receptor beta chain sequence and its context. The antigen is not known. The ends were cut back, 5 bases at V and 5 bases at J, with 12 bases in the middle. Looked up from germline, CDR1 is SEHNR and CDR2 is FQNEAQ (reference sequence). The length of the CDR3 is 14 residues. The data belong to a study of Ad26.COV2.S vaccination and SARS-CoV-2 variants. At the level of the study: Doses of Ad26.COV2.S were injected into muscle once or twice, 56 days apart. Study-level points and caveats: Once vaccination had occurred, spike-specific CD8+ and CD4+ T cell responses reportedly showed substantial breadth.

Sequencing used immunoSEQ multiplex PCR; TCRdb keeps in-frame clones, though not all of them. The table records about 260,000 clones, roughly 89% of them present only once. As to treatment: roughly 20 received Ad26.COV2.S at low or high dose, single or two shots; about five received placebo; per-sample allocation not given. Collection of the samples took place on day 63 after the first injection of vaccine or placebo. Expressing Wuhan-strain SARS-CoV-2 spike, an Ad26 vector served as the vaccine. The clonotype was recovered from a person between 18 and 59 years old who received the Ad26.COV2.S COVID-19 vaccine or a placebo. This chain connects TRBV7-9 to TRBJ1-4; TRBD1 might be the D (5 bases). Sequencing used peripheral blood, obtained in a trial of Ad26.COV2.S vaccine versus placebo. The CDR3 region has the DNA TGTGCCAGCAGCGAGGGGACGGGGAATGAAAAACTGTTTTTT. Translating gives CASSEGTGNEKLFF.